The rows below give T cell receptor beta chains drawn from one sample of a study of cytomegalovirus exposure and HLA in healthy donors. TCRdb's table, derived via immunoSEQ multiplex PCR, lists solely in-frame clones and lacks some. The sample contains 200,000 or so clones, 65% to 85% of which appear only once. The specimen sequenced was PBMCs. These receptors all come from a man aged 25 to 40 in good health and CMV-seronegative. The CDR3 runs from the conserved cysteine through the conserved F or W. Fields, in order: J gene, clone size, V gene, D gene, CDR3 DNA, CDR3 protein. D genes are given only for firm matches. The listing skips clone size in some rows; elsewhere it reads once, few, many or a size class.

>TRBJ1-3|few|TRBV7-9|TRBD1
TGTGCCAGCAGCCCACAGGGGACGCCAGGAAACACCATATATTTT
CASSPQGTPGNTIYF
>TRBJ2-7|-|TRBV10-2|TRBD2
TGCGCCTCGACCGGGGGGGGGAAGGTTTACGAGCAGTACTTC
CASTGGGKVYEQYF
>TRBJ1-2|-|TRBV9|TRBD1
TGTGCCAGCAGCGTAGAGGCAGGGGGCGGCTACACCTTC
CASSVEAGGGYTF
>TRBJ1-4|-|TRBV28|TRBD1
TGTGCCAGCAGCCCCCTTGGGACAGGGGGCCGTGAAAAACTGTTTTTT
CASSPLGTGGREKLFF
>TRBJ2-7|-|TRBV5-5|TRBD1
TGTGCCAGCAGCTCCCGGACAGGGGGTTTGTACGAGCAGTACTTC
CASSSRTGGLYEQYF
>TRBJ1-5|-|TRBV20-1|-
TGCAGTGCTAGAGCTGGCCAGCCCCAGCATTTT
CSARAGQPQHF
>TRBJ2-7|-|TRBV19|TRBD1
TGTGCCAGTAGTGACAGGGGCTCCTACGAGCAGTACTTC
CASSDRGSYEQYF
>TRBJ2-2|-|TRBV7-2|-
TGTGCCAGCAGTCTTAGTAGCCGGGAGCTGTTTTTT
CASSLSSRELFF
>TRBJ2-5|-|TRBV9|-
TGTGCCAGCAGCCTCGCCTCAACAGGTGGTGAGACCCAGTACTTC
CASSLASTGGETQYF
>TRBJ2-2|-|TRBV10-3|TRBD1
TGTGCCATCAGTGGGGGGACAGGTCCGAACACCGGGGAGCTGTTTTTT
CAISGGTGPNTGELFF
>TRBJ1-1|-|TRBV28|TRBD1
TGTGCCACTAAGGGACAGCTGAACACTGAAGCTTTCTTT
CATKGQLNTEAFF